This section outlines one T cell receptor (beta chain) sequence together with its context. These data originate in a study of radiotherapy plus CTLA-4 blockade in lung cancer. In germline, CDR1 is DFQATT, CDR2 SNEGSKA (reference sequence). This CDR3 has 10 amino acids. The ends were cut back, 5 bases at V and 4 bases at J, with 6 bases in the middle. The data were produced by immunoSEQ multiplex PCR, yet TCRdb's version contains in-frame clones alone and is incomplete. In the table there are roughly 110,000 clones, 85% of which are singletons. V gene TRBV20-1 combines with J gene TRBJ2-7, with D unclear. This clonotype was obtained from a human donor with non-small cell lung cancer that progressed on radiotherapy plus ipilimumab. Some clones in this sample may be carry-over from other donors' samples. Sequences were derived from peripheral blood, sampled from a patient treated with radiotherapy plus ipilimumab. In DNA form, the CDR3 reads TGCAGTGCTTTATCTTACGAGCAGTACTTC. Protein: CSALSYEQYF.